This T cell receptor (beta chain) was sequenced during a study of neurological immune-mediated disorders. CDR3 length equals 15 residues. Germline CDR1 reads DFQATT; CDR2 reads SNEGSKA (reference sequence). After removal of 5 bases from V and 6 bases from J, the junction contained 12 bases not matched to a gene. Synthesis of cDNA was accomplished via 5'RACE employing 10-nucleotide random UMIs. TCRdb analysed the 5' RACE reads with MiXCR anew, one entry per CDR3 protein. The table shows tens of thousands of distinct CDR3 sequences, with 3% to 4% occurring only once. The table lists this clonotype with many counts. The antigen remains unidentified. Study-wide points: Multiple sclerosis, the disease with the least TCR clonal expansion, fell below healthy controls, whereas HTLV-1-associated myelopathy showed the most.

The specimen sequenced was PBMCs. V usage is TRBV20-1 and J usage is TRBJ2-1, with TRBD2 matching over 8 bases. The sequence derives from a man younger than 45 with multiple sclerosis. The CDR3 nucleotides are TGCAGTGCTGGCTTACCGGGAGGGGTTGGCAATGAGCAGTTCTTC. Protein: CSAGLPGGVGNEQFF.